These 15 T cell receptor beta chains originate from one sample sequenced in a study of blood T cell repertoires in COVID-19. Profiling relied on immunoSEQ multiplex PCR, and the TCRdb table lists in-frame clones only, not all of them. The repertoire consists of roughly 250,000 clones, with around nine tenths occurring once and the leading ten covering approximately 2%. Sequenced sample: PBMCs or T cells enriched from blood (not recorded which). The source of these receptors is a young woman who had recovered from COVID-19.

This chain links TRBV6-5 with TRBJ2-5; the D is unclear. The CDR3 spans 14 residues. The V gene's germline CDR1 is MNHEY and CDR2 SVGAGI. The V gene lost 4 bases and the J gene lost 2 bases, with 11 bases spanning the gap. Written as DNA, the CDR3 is TGTGCCAGCAGTTCCTCGGGCCGACAAGAGACCCAGTACTTC. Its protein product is CASSSSGRQETQYF.

CDR3 amino acids: CASRVGVRGPRSNTGELFF. The CDR3, as DNA: TGTGCCAGCAGGGTCGGGGTTAGGGGGCCCCGATCGAACACCGGGGAGCTGTTTTTT. V gene TRBV7-9 combines with J gene TRBJ2-2, with 7 bases lining up with TRBD1. V dropped 6 bases and J dropped 0; count of bases not matched to a gene: 16. Germline values: CDR1 SEHNR, CDR2 FQNEAQ (reference sequence). This CDR3 contains 19 residues.

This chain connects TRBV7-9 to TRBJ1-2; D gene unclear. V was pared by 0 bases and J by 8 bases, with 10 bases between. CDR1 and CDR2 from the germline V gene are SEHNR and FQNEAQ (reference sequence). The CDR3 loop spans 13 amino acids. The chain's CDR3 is CASSLAGVGGYTF. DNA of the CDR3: TGTGCCAGCAGCTTAGCCGGCGTCGGGGGCTACACCTTC.

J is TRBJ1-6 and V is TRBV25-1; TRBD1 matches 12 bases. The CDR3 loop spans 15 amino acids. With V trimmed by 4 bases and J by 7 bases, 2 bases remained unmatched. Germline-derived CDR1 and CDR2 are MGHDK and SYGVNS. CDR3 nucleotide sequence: TGTGCCAGCAGTGGGGGACAGGGGGCAAATTCACCCCTCCACTTT. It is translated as CASSGGQGANSPLHF.

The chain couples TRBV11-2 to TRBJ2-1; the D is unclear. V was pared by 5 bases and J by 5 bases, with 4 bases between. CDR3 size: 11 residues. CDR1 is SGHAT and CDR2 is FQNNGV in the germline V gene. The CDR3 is CASSLDNEQFF. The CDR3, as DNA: TGTGCCAGCAGCCTCGACAATGAGCAGTTCTTC.

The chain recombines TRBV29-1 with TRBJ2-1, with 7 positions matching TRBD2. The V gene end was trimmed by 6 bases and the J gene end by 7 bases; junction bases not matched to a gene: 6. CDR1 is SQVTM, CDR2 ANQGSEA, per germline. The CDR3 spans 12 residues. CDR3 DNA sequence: TGCAGCGTAGGTCTCGGGAGGAATGAGCAGTTCTTC. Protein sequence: CSVGLGRNEQFF.

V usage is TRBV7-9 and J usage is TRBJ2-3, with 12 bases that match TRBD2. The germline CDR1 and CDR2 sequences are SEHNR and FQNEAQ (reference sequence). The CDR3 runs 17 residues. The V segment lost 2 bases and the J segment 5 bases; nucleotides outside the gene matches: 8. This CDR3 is CASSLPPSGRALDTQYF. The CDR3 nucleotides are TGTGCCAGCAGCTTACCCCCTAGCGGGAGGGCCTTAGATACGCAGTATTTT.

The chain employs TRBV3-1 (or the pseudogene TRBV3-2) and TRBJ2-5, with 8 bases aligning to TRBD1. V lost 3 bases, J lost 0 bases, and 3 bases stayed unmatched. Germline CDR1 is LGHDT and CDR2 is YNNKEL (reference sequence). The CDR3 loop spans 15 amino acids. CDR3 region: CASSHRQGNQETQYF. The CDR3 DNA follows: TGTGCCAGCAGCCACAGACAGGGGAACCAAGAGACCCAGTACTTC.

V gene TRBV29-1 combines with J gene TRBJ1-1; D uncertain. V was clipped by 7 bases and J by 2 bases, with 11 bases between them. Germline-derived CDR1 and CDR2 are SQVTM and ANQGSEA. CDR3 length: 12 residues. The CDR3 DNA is TGCAGCGCGGTGAGGTCTAACACTGAAGCTTTCTTT. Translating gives CSAVRSNTEAFF.

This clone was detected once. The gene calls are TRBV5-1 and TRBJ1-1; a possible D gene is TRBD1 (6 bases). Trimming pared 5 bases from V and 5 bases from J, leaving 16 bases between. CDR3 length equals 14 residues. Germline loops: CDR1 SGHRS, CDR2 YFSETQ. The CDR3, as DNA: TGCGCCAGCAGTTTAACAGGGATAGGGACTGAAGCTTTCTTT. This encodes CASSLTGIGTEAFF.

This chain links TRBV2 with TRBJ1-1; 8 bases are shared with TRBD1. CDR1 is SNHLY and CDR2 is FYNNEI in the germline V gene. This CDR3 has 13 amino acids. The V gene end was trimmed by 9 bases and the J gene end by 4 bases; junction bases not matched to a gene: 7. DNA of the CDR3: TGTGCCAGTTCGGGACAGGCGGGCACTGAAGCTTTCTTT. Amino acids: CASSGQAGTEAFF.

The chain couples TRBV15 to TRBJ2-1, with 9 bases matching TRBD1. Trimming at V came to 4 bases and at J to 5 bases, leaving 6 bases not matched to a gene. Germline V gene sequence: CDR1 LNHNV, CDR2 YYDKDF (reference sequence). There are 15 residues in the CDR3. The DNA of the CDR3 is TGTGCCACCAGCACCCGACAGGGGGAGGACAATGAGCAGTTCTTC. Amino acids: CATSTRQGEDNEQFF.

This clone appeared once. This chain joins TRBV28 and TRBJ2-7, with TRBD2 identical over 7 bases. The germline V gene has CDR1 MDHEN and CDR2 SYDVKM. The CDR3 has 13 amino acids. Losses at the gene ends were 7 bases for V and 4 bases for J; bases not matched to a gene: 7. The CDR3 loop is CASTGGNRYEQYF. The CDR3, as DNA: TGTGCCAGCACCGGGGGGAATAGGTACGAGCAGTACTTC. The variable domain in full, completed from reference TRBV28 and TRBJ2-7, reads DVKVTQSSRYLVKRTGEKVFLECVQDMDHENMFWYRQDPGLGLRLIYFSYDVKMKEKGDIPEGYSVSREKKERFSLILESASTNQTSMYLCASTGGNRYEQYFGPGTRLTVT.

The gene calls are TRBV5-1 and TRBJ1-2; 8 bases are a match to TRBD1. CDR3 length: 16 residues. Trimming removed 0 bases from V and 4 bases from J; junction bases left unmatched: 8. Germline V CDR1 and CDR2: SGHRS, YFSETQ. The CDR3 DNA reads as TGCGCCAGCAGCTTGGCCAGGGGGCAGGAGGTCTATGGCTACACCTTC. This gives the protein CASSLARGQEVYGYTF.

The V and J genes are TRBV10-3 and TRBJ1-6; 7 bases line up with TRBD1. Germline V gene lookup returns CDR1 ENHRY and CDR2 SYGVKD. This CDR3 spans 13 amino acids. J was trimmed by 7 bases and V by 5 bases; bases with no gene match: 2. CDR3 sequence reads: CAISNRGNSPLHF. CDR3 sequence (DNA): TGTGCCATCAGTAACAGGGGAAATTCACCCCTCCACTTT.